The rows below give T cell receptor beta chains drawn from one sample of a study of blood T cell repertoires in COVID-19. The repertoire was sequenced with immunoSEQ multiplex PCR; TCRdb's copy has only in-frame clones and lacks some. Among some 240,000 clones listed, around 84% were seen once. Sequencing was performed on peripheral blood. Receptors originate from a woman aged 40 to 50 who had recovered from COVID-19. CDR3s include the opening cysteine and the closing phenylalanine or tryptophan. Fields, in order: D gene, V gene, CDR3 length, J gene, clone size, CDR3 DNA, CDR3 protein. D genes are given only for firm matches. Rows give clone size only sometimes, using once, few, many, or a class for an expanded clone.

d_gene: TRBD2
v_gene: TRBV6-5
len: 14
j_gene: TRBJ2-7
abundance: NA
CDR3nt: TGTGCCAGCAGTTACTCGGGGGGGACCTACGAGCAGTACTTC
CDR3aa: CASSYSGGTYEQYF

d_gene: NA
v_gene: TRBV28
len: 13
j_gene: TRBJ2-7
abundance: NA
CDR3nt: TGTGCCAGCAGTTTATACGTGGGGGGCGAGCAGTACTTC
CDR3aa: CASSLYVGGEQYF

d_gene: TRBD1
v_gene: TRBV18
len: 15
j_gene: TRBJ2-2
abundance: once
CDR3nt: TGTGCCAGCTCCCTAGGGACAGGAAACACCGGGGAGCTGTTTTTT
CDR3aa: CASSLGTGNTGELFF

d_gene: NA
v_gene: TRBV7-2
len: 13
j_gene: TRBJ2-1
abundance: NA
CDR3nt: TGTGCCAGCAGCGCCGGGGTTCCCAATGAGCAGTTCTTC
CDR3aa: CASSAGVPNEQFF

d_gene: NA
v_gene: TRBV12-5
len: 12
j_gene: TRBJ2-3
abundance: NA
CDR3nt: TGTGCTAGTGGTTCGAACTTTGATACGCAGTATTTT
CDR3aa: CASGSNFDTQYF

d_gene: NA
v_gene: TRBV6-4
len: 14
j_gene: TRBJ1-2
abundance: NA
CDR3nt: TGTGCCAGCAGTGACGGGCAGGGAATCGATGGCTACACCTTC
CDR3aa: CASSDGQGIDGYTF

d_gene: TRBD1
v_gene: TRBV28
len: 13
j_gene: TRBJ1-1
abundance: NA
CDR3nt: TGTGCCAGCTTCGTTCAGGGGGACACTGAAGCTTTCTTT
CDR3aa: CASFVQGDTEAFF

d_gene: NA
v_gene: TRBV18
len: 15
j_gene: TRBJ2-2
abundance: once
CDR3nt: TGTGCCAGCTCAAATAACAGGGTGACAACCGGGGAGCTGTTTTTT
CDR3aa: CASSNNRVTTGELFF

d_gene: NA
v_gene: TRBV6-4
len: 18
j_gene: TRBJ1-2
abundance: NA
CDR3nt: TGTGCCAGCAGTCCACGATCCGGGACATTAGGGATAGGGTATGGCTACACCTTC
CDR3aa: CASSPRSGTLGIGYGYTF

d_gene: NA
v_gene: TRBV18
len: 16
j_gene: TRBJ2-3
abundance: NA
CDR3nt: TGTGCCAGCTCACTACAGTGGCAGCCTAGCACAGATACGCAGTATTTT
CDR3aa: CASSLQWQPSTDTQYF

d_gene: TRBD1
v_gene: TRBV3-1/TRBV3-2
len: 14
j_gene: TRBJ1-6
abundance: NA
CDR3nt: TGTGCCAGCAGCCAAGCTGACAGGGGGGCAGCCCTCCACTTT
CDR3aa: CASSQADRGAALHF

d_gene: NA
v_gene: TRBV18
len: 15
j_gene: TRBJ2-7
abundance: NA
CDR3nt: TGTGCCAGCTCACCTACAAGCGGAGGTACCTACGAGCAGTACTTC
CDR3aa: CASSPTSGGTYEQYF

d_gene: NA
v_gene: TRBV3-1/TRBV3-2
len: 15
j_gene: TRBJ2-5
abundance: NA
CDR3nt: TGTGCCAGCAGCCAATTTGCGGGGGCCGAAGAGACCCAGTACTTC
CDR3aa: CASSQFAGAEETQYF

d_gene: NA
v_gene: TRBV7-2
len: 15
j_gene: TRBJ2-1
abundance: NA
CDR3nt: TGTGCCAGCAGCATTTCGGAGGGGACCTACAATGAGCAGTTCTTC
CDR3aa: CASSISEGTYNEQFF

d_gene: TRBD1
v_gene: TRBV19
len: 15
j_gene: TRBJ1-5
abundance: NA
CDR3nt: TGTGCCAGTAGTCACCAAGACAGGGTCGGGCAGCCCCAGCATTTT
CDR3aa: CASSHQDRVGQPQHF

d_gene: NA
v_gene: TRBV7-2
len: 13
j_gene: TRBJ1-5
abundance: NA
CDR3nt: TGTGCCAGCAGCCCTGGGAGAAATCAGCCCCAGCATTTT
CDR3aa: CASSPGRNQPQHF

d_gene: TRBD1
v_gene: TRBV7-2
len: 14
j_gene: TRBJ1-3
abundance: NA
CDR3nt: TGTGCCAGCAGGTTAACAGGGGCTGGAAACACCATATATTTT
CDR3aa: CASRLTGAGNTIYF

d_gene: TRBD1
v_gene: TRBV2
len: 15
j_gene: TRBJ2-5
abundance: NA
CDR3nt: TGTGCCAGCACTCGGGACAGGGATGGTCGAGAGACCCAGTACTTC
CDR3aa: CASTRDRDGRETQYF

d_gene: TRBD1
v_gene: TRBV18
len: 15
j_gene: TRBJ2-7
abundance: NA
CDR3nt: TGTGCCAGCTCACCAGGACAGGGGGGAACCTACGAGCAGTACTTC
CDR3aa: CASSPGQGGTYEQYF

d_gene: NA
v_gene: TRBV7-9
len: 15
j_gene: TRBJ1-1
abundance: NA
CDR3nt: TGTGCCAGCAGCCGGACAGCGGAAATGAACACTGAAGCTTTCTTT
CDR3aa: CASSRTAEMNTEAFF

d_gene: TRBD2
v_gene: TRBV10-3
len: 16
j_gene: TRBJ2-3
abundance: few
CDR3nt: TGTGCCATCAGTCCCCGGACTAGCGGGGGGGCAAATACGCAGTATTTT
CDR3aa: CAISPRTSGGANTQYF

d_gene: TRBD1
v_gene: TRBV4-1
len: 15
j_gene: TRBJ2-3
abundance: NA
CDR3nt: TGCGCCAGCAGCGCACAACAGGGGAGCACAGATACGCAGTATTTT
CDR3aa: CASSAQQGSTDTQYF

d_gene: NA
v_gene: TRBV6-5
len: 13
j_gene: TRBJ1-4
abundance: NA
CDR3nt: TGTGCCAGTGCAGGGTTCCCTAATGAAAAACTGTTTTTT
CDR3aa: CASAGFPNEKLFF

d_gene: NA
v_gene: TRBV4-3
len: 15
j_gene: TRBJ1-2
abundance: NA
CDR3nt: TGCGCCAGCAGCCAAGATCCCGGGGATCACTATGGCTACACCTTC
CDR3aa: CASSQDPGDHYGYTF

d_gene: NA
v_gene: TRBV9
len: 14
j_gene: TRBJ1-3
abundance: NA
CDR3nt: TGTGCCAGCAGCGCGACAGTTGGAGGAAACACCATATATTTT
CDR3aa: CASSATVGGNTIYF

d_gene: NA
v_gene: TRBV19
len: 16
j_gene: TRBJ1-1
abundance: few
CDR3nt: TGTGCCAGTAGTACTCGACAGTTTACGATGAACACTGAAGCTTTCTTT
CDR3aa: CASSTRQFTMNTEAFF

d_gene: TRBD2
v_gene: TRBV12-5
len: 16
j_gene: TRBJ2-2
abundance: NA
CDR3nt: TGTGCTAGTGGACCCGGGACTAGCGGGGAGACCGGGGAGCTGTTTTTT
CDR3aa: CASGPGTSGETGELFF

d_gene: NA
v_gene: TRBV30
len: 12
j_gene: TRBJ1-2
abundance: NA
CDR3nt: TGTGCCTGGAGTGTTGGAGGGTATGGCTACACCTTC
CDR3aa: CAWSVGGYGYTF

d_gene: NA
v_gene: TRBV5-4
len: 16
j_gene: TRBJ1-3
abundance: NA
CDR3nt: TGTGCCAGCAGCTCACGACAGACCAACTCTGGAAACACCATATATTTT
CDR3aa: CASSSRQTNSGNTIYF

d_gene: NA
v_gene: TRBV5-6
len: 13
j_gene: TRBJ2-3
abundance: NA
CDR3nt: TGTGCCAGCCGGACTTATAGCACAGATACGCAGTATTTT
CDR3aa: CASRTYSTDTQYF

d_gene: TRBD1
v_gene: TRBV7-6
len: 17
j_gene: TRBJ2-1
abundance: NA
CDR3nt: TGTGCCAGCAGCCTTAGAATACAGGGGGGTAGGCCCAATGAGCAGTTCTTC
CDR3aa: CASSLRIQGGRPNEQFF